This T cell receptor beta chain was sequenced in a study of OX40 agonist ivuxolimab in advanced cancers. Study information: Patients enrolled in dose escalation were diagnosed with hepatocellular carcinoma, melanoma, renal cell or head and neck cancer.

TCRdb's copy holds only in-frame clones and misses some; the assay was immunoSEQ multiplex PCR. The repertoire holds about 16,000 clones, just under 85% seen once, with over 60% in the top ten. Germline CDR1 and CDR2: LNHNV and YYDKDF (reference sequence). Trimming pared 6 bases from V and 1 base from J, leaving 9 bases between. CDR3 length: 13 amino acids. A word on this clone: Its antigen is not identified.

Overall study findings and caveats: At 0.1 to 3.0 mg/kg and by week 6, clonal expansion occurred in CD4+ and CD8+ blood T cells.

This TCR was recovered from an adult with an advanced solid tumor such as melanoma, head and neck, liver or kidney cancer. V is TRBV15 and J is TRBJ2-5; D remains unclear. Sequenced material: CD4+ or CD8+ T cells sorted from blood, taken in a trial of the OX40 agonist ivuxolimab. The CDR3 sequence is CATRATSQETQYF. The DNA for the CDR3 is TGTGCCACCAGAGCTACAAGCCAAGAGACCCAGTACTTC.